Listed below are T cell receptor beta chains from one sample, sequenced in a study of T-cell reconstitution after alpha-beta-depleted transplantation in children. TCRdb itself ran the PCR reads through MiXCR, one entry per CDR3 protein. The sample has some 110,000 distinct CDR3 sequences; approximately 10% are singletons. Sequenced material: PBMCs, taken before TCRalphabeta/CD19-depleted stem cell transplant. The source is a boy aged 2 to 10 with acute lymphoblastic leukemia, due to receive a stem cell transplant. The CDR3 runs from the conserved cysteine through the conserved F or W. Each record gives: D gene, V gene, J gene, clone size, CDR3 DNA, CDR3 protein. The D gene is left open where the match is weak. The listing skips clone size in some rows; elsewhere it reads once, few, many or a size class.

D gene: TRBD2
V gene: TRBV7-2
J gene: TRBJ2-1
clone size: NA
CDR3 DNA: TGTGCCAGCAGTCGACTAGCGGGAGGACCCTACAATGAGCAGTTCTTC
CDR3 protein: CASSRLAGGPYNEQFF

D gene: TRBD2
V gene: TRBV18
J gene: TRBJ2-2
clone size: few
CDR3 DNA: TGTGCCAGCTCACCAGATAGCGGGAGGAGAACCGGGGAGCTGTTTTTT
CDR3 protein: CASSPDSGRRTGELFF

D gene: NA
V gene: TRBV20-1
J gene: TRBJ1-4
clone size: NA
CDR3 DNA: TGCAGTGCGGGCCTTGGAGGGTTAGATGAAAAACTGTTTTTT
CDR3 protein: CSAGLGGLDEKLFF

D gene: NA
V gene: TRBV6-1
J gene: TRBJ2-1
clone size: NA
CDR3 DNA: TGTGCCAGCAGTGGACCCCCTCCTAGCGCTTACAATGAGCAGTTCTTC
CDR3 protein: CASSGPPPSAYNEQFF

D gene: NA
V gene: TRBV20-1
J gene: TRBJ2-5
clone size: many
CDR3 DNA: TGCAGTGCTGGCGGACTTAGGGGTATTGAGACCCAGTACTTC
CDR3 protein: CSAGGLRGIETQYF

D gene: NA
V gene: TRBV6-1
J gene: TRBJ2-2
clone size: many
CDR3 DNA: TGTGCCAGCAGACCACTCGCGGAGAACACCGGGGAGCTGTTTTTT
CDR3 protein: CASRPLAENTGELFF

D gene: NA
V gene: TRBV5-1
J gene: TRBJ2-2
clone size: few
CDR3 DNA: TGCGCCAGCAGCTTGGCACCTACGAACACCGGGGAGCTGTTTTTT
CDR3 protein: CASSLAPTNTGELFF

D gene: TRBD2
V gene: TRBV7-9
J gene: TRBJ2-1
clone size: many
CDR3 DNA: TGTGCCAGCAGCTTCCCTCCCAGACTAGCGCGATACAATGAGCAGTTCTTC
CDR3 protein: CASSFPPRLARYNEQFF

D gene: NA
V gene: TRBV14
J gene: TRBJ2-1
clone size: NA
CDR3 DNA: TGTGCCAGCAGCCGAAAAAAAGAGCAGTTCTTC
CDR3 protein: CASSRKKEQFF

D gene: NA
V gene: TRBV30
J gene: TRBJ2-6
clone size: NA
CDR3 DNA: TGTGCCTGGAGTGACTTTTCTGGGGCCAACGTCCTGACTTTC
CDR3 protein: CAWSDFSGANVLTF

D gene: NA
V gene: TRBV27
J gene: TRBJ2-2
clone size: many
CDR3 DNA: TGTGCCATTTCGGACCTTAACACCGGGGAGCTGTTTTTT
CDR3 protein: CAISDLNTGELFF

D gene: NA
V gene: TRBV11-3
J gene: TRBJ2-1
clone size: few
CDR3 DNA: TGTGCCAGCAGCTTAGTGGGCGGGGAGGCCCGAGGGGAGCAGTTCTTC
CDR3 protein: CASSLVGGEARGEQFF

D gene: TRBD2
V gene: TRBV27
J gene: TRBJ2-5
clone size: many
CDR3 DNA: TGTGCCAGCAGTTTGGGACTAGCGGGAGGTTCCGAGACCCAGTACTTC
CDR3 protein: CASSLGLAGGSETQYF

D gene: NA
V gene: TRBV2
J gene: TRBJ2-3
clone size: few
CDR3 DNA: TGTGCCAGCAGTGAACAAACGTCGACGCAGTATTTT
CDR3 protein: CASSEQTSTQYF

D gene: TRBD1
V gene: TRBV6-5
J gene: TRBJ2-5
clone size: many
CDR3 DNA: TGTGCCAGCAGTACAGGGGGAGAGACCCAGTACTTC
CDR3 protein: CASSTGGETQYF

D gene: NA
V gene: TRBV15
J gene: TRBJ2-1
clone size: NA
CDR3 DNA: TGTGCCACCAGCAGAGATGGCTCGATCTACAATGAGCAGTTCTTC
CDR3 protein: CATSRDGSIYNEQFF

D gene: NA
V gene: TRBV5-4
J gene: TRBJ1-5
clone size: NA
CDR3 DNA: TGTGCCAGCAGCTTGGACGGGGGCGGAACGAATCAGCCCCAGCATTTT
CDR3 protein: CASSLDGGGTNQPQHF

D gene: NA
V gene: TRBV9
J gene: TRBJ2-2
clone size: NA
CDR3 DNA: TGTGCCAGCAGCGTAGGGGCGGATACCGGGGAGCTGTTTTTT
CDR3 protein: CASSVGADTGELFF

D gene: TRBD1
V gene: TRBV29-1
J gene: TRBJ2-7
clone size: many
CDR3 DNA: TGCAGCGCGAGAACCGGGACAGGGGGCTACGAGCAGTACTTC
CDR3 protein: CSARTGTGGYEQYF

D gene: NA
V gene: TRBV3-1
J gene: TRBJ2-4
clone size: many
CDR3 DNA: TGTGCCAGCAGCACCGCAGACAAAAACATTCAGTACTTC
CDR3 protein: CASSTADKNIQYF

D gene: NA
V gene: TRBV3-1
J gene: TRBJ2-1
clone size: NA
CDR3 DNA: TGTGCCAGCAGCCAAGACCGCAATGAGCAGTTCTTC
CDR3 protein: CASSQDRNEQFF

D gene: NA
V gene: TRBV7-7
J gene: TRBJ2-1
clone size: NA
CDR3 DNA: TGTGCCAGCAGCCCGGGACGGAACAATGAGCAGTTCTTC
CDR3 protein: CASSPGRNNEQFF

D gene: TRBD1
V gene: TRBV3-1
J gene: TRBJ2-3
clone size: few
CDR3 DNA: TGTGCCAGCAGCCCGCCTGACAGGGGCCTTATGGATACGCAGTATTTT
CDR3 protein: CASSPPDRGLMDTQYF

D gene: TRBD2
V gene: TRBV20-1
J gene: TRBJ2-3
clone size: NA
CDR3 DNA: TGCAGTGCTCCCAAAGGGGGAGCGGGAGAATCAGATACGCAGTATTTT
CDR3 protein: CSAPKGGAGESDTQYF

D gene: TRBD1
V gene: TRBV30
J gene: TRBJ1-3
clone size: few
CDR3 DNA: TGTGCCTGGAGTACTCGAGGGGGCATCAGGCGAAACACCATATATTTT
CDR3 protein: CAWSTRGGIRRNTIYF

D gene: NA
V gene: TRBV28
J gene: TRBJ1-2
clone size: NA
CDR3 DNA: TGTGCCAGCAGCTCCCCTGCCGGGGGCAAAGGCTATGGCTACACCTTC
CDR3 protein: CASSSPAGGKGYGYTF

D gene: TRBD2
V gene: TRBV5-1
J gene: TRBJ2-1
clone size: many
CDR3 DNA: TGCGCCAGCAGGGCAGGACTAGTAGGTTTGGGTTCGGGCAACAATGAGCAGTTCTTC
CDR3 protein: CASRAGLVGLGSGNNEQFF